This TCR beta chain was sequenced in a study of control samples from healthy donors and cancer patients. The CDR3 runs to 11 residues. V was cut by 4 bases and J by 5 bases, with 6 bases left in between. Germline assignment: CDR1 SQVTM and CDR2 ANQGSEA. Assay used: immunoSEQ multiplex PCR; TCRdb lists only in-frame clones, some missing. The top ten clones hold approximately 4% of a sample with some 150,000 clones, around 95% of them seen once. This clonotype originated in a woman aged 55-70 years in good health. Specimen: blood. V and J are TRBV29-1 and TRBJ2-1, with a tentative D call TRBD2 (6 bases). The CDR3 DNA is TGCAGCGTTGCGGGGGACAATGAGCAGTTCTTC. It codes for CSVAGDNEQFF.